One and the same sample provided the 29 T cell receptor beta chains below, sequenced in a study of blood T cell repertoires in COVID-19. The assay was immunoSEQ multiplex PCR, and TCRdb's table has in-frame clones only and misses some. The data contain roughly 250,000 clones, around nine tenths of them singletons. The sample consisted of PBMCs or T cells enriched from blood (not recorded which). These receptors all stem from a woman aged 40-49 years who had been exposed to COVID-19.

The rearrangement links TRBV10-3 to TRBJ1-6; D is perhaps TRBD1 (6 bases). The germline V gene encodes CDR1 ENHRY and CDR2 SYGVKD. The CDR3 is made up of 14 amino acids. Trimming took 10 bases from V and 7 from J, leaving 17 bases between them. For the CDR3, the DNA is TGTGCCAACTCCCCAGGGCAGGGGAATTCACCCCTCCACTTT. Translation gives CANSPGQGNSPLHF.

V and J are TRBV6-5 and TRBJ2-7; no firm D call. The germline V gene has CDR1 MNHEY and CDR2 SVGAGI. V was shortened by 4 bases and J by 2 bases, with 12 bases between the two germline ends. The CDR3 sequence is 14 residues long. The CDR3 coding sequence is TGTGCCAGCAGTTCTAGAGAAGATACCTACGAGCAGTACGTC. It is translated as CASSSREDTYEQYV.

The chain links TRBV7-3 to TRBJ1-5; TRBD1 might be the D (6 bases). The CDR3 is 16 amino acids. The V end was cut by 2 bases, the J end by 1 base, with 12 bases between. The germline V gene encodes CDR1 SGHTA and CDR2 FQGTGA. This CDR3 is CASSLEGRGSNQPQHF. For the CDR3, the DNA is TGTGCCAGCAGCTTAGAAGGGAGGGGGAGCAATCAGCCCCAGCATTTT.

V and J are TRBV28 and TRBJ1-2, with D unclear. V was shortened by 6 bases and J by 4 bases, with 18 bases between the two germline ends. The CDR3 is 15 amino acids. Germline assignment: CDR1 MDHEN and CDR2 SYDVKM. The CDR3 loop reads CASRPDREESYGYTF. The CDR3 DNA is TGTGCCAGCAGGCCAGACCGAGAGGAGAGCTATGGCTACACCTTC.

The chain is built from TRBV4-2 and TRBJ1-1, with TRBD1 matching over 7 bases. The J segment lost 1 base and the V segment lost 3 bases, leaving 8 bases of the junction unmatched. This CDR3 is 16 amino acids long. Germline CDR1 LGHNA, CDR2 YNFKEQ. The CDR3 DNA sequence: TGTGCCAGCAGCCACAACCCGGGACAGCCGAACACTGAAGCTTTCTTT. This codes for CASSHNPGQPNTEAFF.

The chain recombines TRBV18 with TRBJ1-2; TRBD1 aligns across 9 bases. The CDR3 loop spans 16 amino acids. The V gene's germline CDR1 is KGHSH and CDR2 LQKENI. The J segment lost 8 bases and the V segment lost 5 bases, leaving 15 bases of the junction unmatched. The CDR3 sequence: CASSTDGTGIGKGYTF. The CDR3 nucleotides are TGTGCCAGCTCAACCGATGGGACAGGGATTGGAAAGGGCTACACCTTC.

This clone was seen only a few times. J is TRBJ2-3 and V is TRBV4-1; D is perhaps TRBD2 (5 bases). V was clipped by 4 bases and J by 5 bases, with 16 bases between them. Germline CDR1 reads MGHRA; CDR2 reads YSYEKL. CDR3 length: 15 amino acids. This CDR3 reads CASSLQRALGDTQYF. For the CDR3, the DNA is TGCGCCAGCAGCCTTCAGAGGGCCCTGGGAGATACGCAGTATTTT.

The chain is built from TRBV3-1 (or the pseudogene TRBV3-2) and TRBJ2-1; 9 positions agree with TRBD2. V was clipped by 0 bases and J by 8 bases; unmatched bases: 17. The CDR3 is 19 residues long. The germline CDR1 and CDR2 sequences are LGHDT and YNNKEL (reference sequence). The CDR3, as DNA: TGTGCCAGCAGCCAAGATATGGTAAGGGGCGGGAGGGCTCGCGATGAGCAGTTCTTC. This encodes CASSQDMVRGGRARDEQFF.

The chain has TRBV2 and TRBJ2-3; 9 bases align to TRBD2. Germline assignment: CDR1 SNHLY and CDR2 FYNNEI. V lost 9 bases and J lost 4; bases outside the gene matches: 14. CDR3 length equals 16 residues. CDR3 residues: CASERVAGVPADTQYF. The CDR3 DNA reads as TGTGCCAGTGAAAGGGTAGCGGGAGTGCCCGCAGATACGCAGTATTTT.

V is TRBV18 and J is TRBJ2-3, with 14 bases identical to TRBD2. With V trimmed by 2 bases and J by 5 bases, 6 bases remained unmatched. This CDR3 is built from 17 residues. In germline, CDR1 is KGHSH, CDR2 LQKENI. The CDR3 DNA is TGTGCCAGCTCACCAGGTTGGACTAGCGGGAGGAGAGATACGCAGTATTTT. This encodes CASSPGWTSGRRDTQYF.

The chain has TRBV28 and TRBJ2-1, with 7 bases lining up with TRBD2. The V and J ends lost 6 bases and 1 base, in that order; junction bases with no gene match: 6. The CDR3 runs 15 residues. Germline-derived CDR1 and CDR2 are MDHEN and SYDVKM. DNA for the CDR3: TGTGCCAGCAGGGAAGCGGGGCCGTCCTACAATGAGCAGTTCTTC. It is translated as CASREAGPSYNEQFF.

The V gene is TRBV10-2, the J gene TRBJ2-1, with 9 bases identical to TRBD1. Germline CDR1 is WSHSY and CDR2 is SAAADI. The CDR3 runs 15 residues. With V trimmed by 3 bases and J by 4 bases, 4 bases remained unmatched. Here the CDR3 reads CASSDAGTGYNEQFF. The DNA for the CDR3 is TGCGCCAGCAGTGATGCCGGGACAGGGTACAATGAGCAGTTCTTC.

The V and J genes are TRBV27 and TRBJ1-2, with D uncertain. The length of the CDR3 is 10 residues. The V end was cut by 7 bases, the J end by 6 bases, with 6 bases between. Germline CDR1 reads MNHEY; CDR2 reads SMNVEV (reference sequence). The CDR3 is CASNTNGYTF. The CDR3 region has the DNA TGTGCCAGCAACACTAATGGCTACACCTTC.

This rearrangement joins TRBV19 to TRBJ1-1; D is uncertain. Trimming stripped 4 bases from V and 1 base from J, with 13 bases between. This CDR3 spans 15 amino acids. Germline CDR1 and CDR2: LNHDA and SQIVND (reference sequence). CDR3 loop: CASSSRGVQNTEAFF. The CDR3 DNA is TGTGCCAGTAGTAGCCGAGGAGTGCAGAACACTGAAGCTTTCTTT.

The chain couples TRBV6-2 or TRBV6-3 to TRBJ2-1, with D tentatively TRBD1 (6 bases). The CDR3 contains 13 residues. V was pared by 6 bases and J by 2 bases, with 8 bases between. Per germline, CDR1 MNHEY and CDR2 SVGEGT. The CDR3 DNA is TGTGCCAGCAGCCGACAGGCCTACAATGAGCAGTTCTTC. Residues: CASSRQAYNEQFF.

The count of this clone is one. For the CDR3, the DNA is TGTGCCAGCAGCTTAGTGGTAGAGGAAAAACTGTTTTTT. Translation: CASSLVVEEKLFF. The chain has TRBV7-8 and TRBJ1-4; the D is unclear. CDR3 size: 13 residues. Trimming shortened V by 1 base and J by 8 bases, and 8 bases separated the two germline ends. The germline V gene has CDR1 SGHVS and CDR2 FQNEAQ.

The chain employs TRBV6-5 and TRBJ1-6; maybe TRBD1 (5 bases). CDR3 length: 14 amino acids. Deletions cut 6 bases from V and 10 bases from J, with 16 bases between. Germline values: CDR1 MNHEY, CDR2 SVGAGI. CDR3 region: CASSVGRVESPLHF. CDR3 nucleotides: TGTGCCAGCAGCGTGGGCAGGGTAGAATCACCCCTCCACTTT.

The gene calls are TRBV11-1 and TRBJ2-7; D gene unclear. Germline V gene lookup returns CDR1 SGHAT and CDR2 FQDESV (reference sequence). Trimming shortened V by 4 bases and J by 5 bases, and 6 bases separated the two germline ends. CDR3 length equals 11 residues. CDR3 residues: CASSSVHEQYF. The CDR3 DNA reads as TGTGCCAGCAGCTCAGTCCACGAGCAGTACTTC. Complete variable domain (other parts from reference TRBV11-1 and TRBJ2-7): EAEVAQSPRYKITEKSQAVAFWCDPISGHATLYWYRQILGQGPELLVQFQDESVVDDSQLPKDRFSAERLKGVDSTLKIQPAELGDSAMYLCASSSVHEQYFGPGTRLTVT.

This clone was detected only once. The chain is built from TRBV6-5 and TRBJ1-2; weak D call: TRBD1 (6 bases). V lost 2 bases, J lost 1 base, and 8 bases lay in between. Germline V gene lookup returns CDR1 MNHEY and CDR2 SVGAGI. The CDR3 is 14 residues long. Here the CDR3 DNA reads TGTGCCAGCAGTTACGGACAGTTTAACTATGGCTACACCTTC. Translation gives CASSYGQFNYGYTF.

This clone is a singleton in its sample. This chain connects TRBV15 to TRBJ1-1, with 8 bases matching TRBD1. This CDR3 contains 15 residues. The germline gives CDR1 LNHNV, CDR2 YYDKDF (reference sequence). The V segment lost 3 bases and the J segment 6 bases; nucleotides outside the gene matches: 9. The CDR3 sequence is CATSRTGVGSPEAFF. The CDR3 coding sequence is TGTGCCACCAGCAGGACAGGGGTAGGGTCCCCTGAAGCTTTCTTT.

Concerning this clone: This sample includes further DNA sequences coding for the same CDR3. The rearrangement links TRBV3-1 (or the pseudogene TRBV3-2) to TRBJ2-3, with 7 bases aligning to TRBD2. This CDR3 has 13 residues. Germline V gene sequence: CDR1 LGHDT, CDR2 YNNKEL (reference sequence). V gave up 8 bases and J gave up 2 bases; unmatched junction bases: 4. The CDR3 DNA is TGTGCCAGCCGGGACTATATCACAGATACGCAGTATTTT. This gives the protein CASRDYITDTQYF.

This chain connects TRBV2 to TRBJ2-1; 10 nucleotides line up with TRBD2. The CDR3 covers 14 residues. V shed 7 bases and J 10 bases; nucleotides not matched to a gene: 10. From germline, CDR1 is SNHLY and CDR2 FYNNEI. The CDR3 region is CASTERLAGAEQFF. In nucleotides, the CDR3 is TGTGCCAGCACCGAGAGACTAGCGGGTGCAGAGCAGTTCTTC.

The V call is TRBV7-9, the J call TRBJ1-2; 9 bases fit TRBD1. The CDR3 is 15 residues long. The germline V gene has CDR1 SEHNR and CDR2 FQNEAQ (reference sequence). Trimming removed 1 base from V and 8 bases from J; junction bases left unmatched: 8. In DNA form, the CDR3 reads TGTGCCAGCAGCTTAGTAGGAAACAGGGGGCACGGCTACACCTTC. Translation gives CASSLVGNRGHGYTF.

The chain couples TRBV28 to TRBJ1-1; D not resolved. Germline CDR1 and CDR2: MDHEN and SYDVKM. The CDR3 is 15 residues long. Trimming took 6 bases from V and 4 from J, leaving 18 bases between them. The chain's CDR3 is CASRLPRLRPTEAFF. DNA for the CDR3: TGTGCCAGCAGACTGCCCCGACTCCGGCCCACTGAAGCTTTCTTT.

This chain joins TRBV2 and TRBJ2-2; D is uncertain. V was shortened by 6 bases and J by 8 bases, with 16 bases between the two germline ends. Germline V gives CDR1 SNHLY, CDR2 FYNNEI. There are 14 residues in the CDR3. CDR3 loop: CASSPTTLAGELFF. The CDR3 DNA reads as TGTGCCAGCAGCCCCACAACCTTGGCTGGGGAGCTGTTTTTT.

With regard to this clone: Sequence at one end of the junction differs from germline and may be a read error. The rearrangement links TRBV3-1 (or the pseudogene TRBV3-2) to TRBJ2-1; TRBD1 aligns across 8 bases. Looked up from germline, CDR1 is LGHDT and CDR2 is YNNKEL (reference sequence). This CDR3 has 14 residues. The CDR3 coding sequence is TGTGCCAGCGGGTTGAGACAGGGGCCAAGGTATAGGGTCTTC. Translated: CASGLRQGPRYRVF.

V and J are TRBV28 and TRBJ2-3; 9 bases are a match to TRBD2. The CDR3 extends over 15 amino acids. Germline V gene sequence: CDR1 MDHEN, CDR2 SYDVKM. V was pared by 6 bases and J by 2 bases, with 6 bases of the junction left unmatched. CDR3 loop: CASSSSGTNTDTQYF. For the CDR3, the DNA is TGTGCCAGCAGCTCTAGCGGGACCAACACAGATACGCAGTATTTT.

This clone was seen only a few times. The genes are TRBV18 and TRBJ1-6; TRBD1 agrees at 9 bases. The length of the CDR3 is 15 residues. V was pared by 3 bases and J by 9 bases, with 6 bases of the junction left unmatched. From germline, CDR1 is KGHSH and CDR2 LQKENI. CDR3 DNA sequence: TGTGCCAGCTCACCGAAAACAGGGGGCGGTTCACCCCTCCACTTT. This codes for CASSPKTGGGSPLHF.

This clone was counted a few times. The chain links TRBV4-2 to TRBJ2-7; 10 nucleotides match TRBD2. Germline CDR1 reads LGHNA; CDR2 reads YNFKEQ. The CDR3 has 15 amino acids. Unmatched junction bases numbered 4, after V lost 1 base and J lost 4 bases. This CDR3 is CASSQGAGGVYEQYF. The CDR3 DNA reads TGTGCCAGCAGCCAAGGAGCGGGGGGGGTATACGAGCAGTACTTC.